The present T cell receptor beta chain was sequenced within a study of shared clonotypes between healthy human individuals. Findings of the study overall: It was the few donors that limited the genetic and exposure-history diversity represented.

Sequencing was performed with immunoSEQ multiplex PCR; in TCRdb, only in-frame clones are kept and a portion is missing. The profile shows millions of clones, about 95% of them singletons. There are 17 residues in the CDR3. Germline V gives CDR1 MGHRA, CDR2 YSYEKL. Trimming stripped 0 bases from V and 1 base from J, with 13 bases between. Concerning this clone: Its specificity is not known.

The V call is TRBV4-1, the J call TRBJ1-3; D may be TRBD1 (5 bases). This receptor was identified in a man aged 18 to 30 in good health. Sequencing used naive CD4+ T cells sorted from blood. Subset described: CD45RA+ positively selected. The DNA for the CDR3 is TGCGCCAGCAGCCAAGACATTGGACACCTATCTGGAAACACCATATATTTT. This gives the protein CASSQDIGHLSGNTIYF.